These 17 T cell receptor beta chains were sequenced from one sample in a study of blood T cells in healthy people across ages. PCR was performed a second time for roughly 6 to 12 cycles using a sample-barcoded 5' primer and a J-beta primer mix. TCRdb recomputed calls from the 5' RACE reads with MiXCR, one row per CDR3 protein. Here the sample spans about 580,000 distinct CDR3 sequences, around half being singletons. The sample was blood. Source of these receptors: a man older than 75 in good health.

This sequence joins TRBV20-1 and TRBJ1-6; 10 bases agree with TRBD1. CDR3 size: 13 residues. The germline gives CDR1 DFQATT, CDR2 SNEGSKA (reference sequence). J was trimmed by 9 bases and V by 5 bases; bases with no gene match: 4. Written as DNA, the CDR3 is TGCAGTGCTTTCGGGACAGGGGTTTCACCCCTCCACTTT. Residues: CSAFGTGVSPLHF.

The chain joins TRBV20-1 to TRBJ1-2; tentatively, D is TRBD1 (5 bases). Germline values: CDR1 DFQATT, CDR2 SNEGSKA (reference sequence). The CDR3 loop spans 12 amino acids. V dropped 0 bases and J dropped 7 bases, with 9 bases sitting between them. The CDR3 DNA sequence: TGCAGTGCTAGAGAGGGGCAGGTTGGCTACACCTTC. It translates to CSAREGQVGYTF.

This clonotype has more than one count but fewer than ten. The rearrangement uses TRBV6-2 or TRBV6-3 and TRBJ2-1, with 8 bases that match TRBD2. The CDR3 consists of 15 residues. V dropped 8 bases and J dropped 8; count of bases not matched to a gene: 14. CDR1 is MNHEY, CDR2 SVGEGT, per germline. CDR3 nucleotides: TGTGCCAGCGGTCAACGGGGGGGAGGGGCCTATGAGCAGTTCTTC. Protein: CASGQRGGGAYEQFF.

J is TRBJ1-1 and V is TRBV27; D gene unclear. CDR3 length: 13 amino acids. The germline CDR1 and CDR2 sequences are MNHEY and SMNVEV (reference sequence). The V end was cut by 4 bases, the J end by 1 base, with 7 bases between. DNA for the CDR3: TGTGCCAGCAGTTGGCAGAAGAACACTGAAGCTTTCTTT. Encoded protein: CASSWQKNTEAFF.

V gene TRBV20-1 combines with J gene TRBJ2-3; a possible D gene is TRBD2 (6 bases). This CDR3 comprises 14 residues. The germline V gene has CDR1 DFQATT and CDR2 SNEGSKA (reference sequence). Trimming removed 3 bases at V and 5 bases at J, with 15 bases between. CDR3 in amino acids: CSASLRGRQDTQYF. DNA for the CDR3: TGCAGTGCTAGTCTCCGGGGGAGGCAAGATACGCAGTATTTT.

V usage is TRBV20-1 and J usage is TRBJ2-5; 13 nucleotides line up with TRBD2. The DNA end favors TRBJ2-7, so the J call may be wrong. The CDR3 consists of 15 residues. CDR1 is DFQATT, CDR2 SNEGSKA, per germline (reference sequence). CDR3 sequence (DNA): TGCAGTGCTAGTGTGGGACTAGCGGGGAATCGCGAGCAGTACTTC. It encodes CSASVGLAGNREQYF.

The gene calls are TRBV7-9 and TRBJ1-4, with D possibly matching TRBD1 (6 bases). The CDR3 loop spans 14 amino acids. V was pared by 5 bases and J by 6 bases, with 13 bases between. Germline CDR1 is SEHNR and CDR2 is FQNEAQ (reference sequence). The CDR3 reads CASSKQGIHEKLFF. The CDR3 DNA follows: TGTGCCAGCAGCAAACAGGGAATCCATGAAAAACTGTTTTTT.

As to this clonotype: A read error may account for a junction end that differs from germline. The V call is TRBV28, the J call TRBJ2-5; 11 positions match TRBD2. Germline V gene sequence: CDR1 MDHEN, CDR2 SYDVKM. There are 15 residues in the CDR3. CDR3 bases: TGTGTCAGCAGTTTATCTAGCGGGAGGCTGGAGACCCAGTACTTC. Translating gives CVSSLSSGRLETQYF.

This clonotype was counted ten times or more. Given a much more abundant clone one base away, this may be a read error. The chain links TRBV6-6 to TRBJ2-7; the match to TRBD2 covers 9 bases. Trimming removed 6 bases from V and 0 bases from J; junction bases left unmatched: 3. CDR1 and CDR2 (germline): MNHNY, SVGAGI (reference sequence). The CDR3 runs 14 residues. The CDR3 DNA reads as TGTGCCAGCAGGGTGACTAGCGGCTCCTACGAGCAGTACTTC. As protein: CASRVTSGSYEQYF.

The chain combines TRBV20-1 with TRBJ2-1; 11 bases fit TRBD1. The germline gives CDR1 DFQATT, CDR2 SNEGSKA (reference sequence). CDR3 length: 15 amino acids. V dropped 1 base and J dropped 5; count of bases not matched to a gene: 4. The CDR3 nucleotides read TGCAGTGCTAGAGTCGGACAGGGGGCCCACAATGAGCAGTTCTTC. It is translated as CSARVGQGAHNEQFF.

The rearrangement links TRBV4-3 to TRBJ2-1; TRBD2 aligns across 15 bases. Trimming removed 4 bases from V and 8 bases from J; junction bases left unmatched: 9. CDR1 is LGHNA and CDR2 is YSLEER in the germline V gene. CDR3 length: 17 amino acids. CDR3 coding DNA: TGCGCCAGCAGCCCAGGGACTAGCGGGGGGCGGGGTGATGAGCAGTTCTTC. This encodes CASSPGTSGGRGDEQFF.

The chain uses TRBV20-1 and TRBJ2-5; 10 nucleotides line up with TRBD2. Germline CDR1 and CDR2: DFQATT and SNEGSKA (reference sequence). V shed 2 bases and J 5 bases; nucleotides not matched to a gene: 14. CDR3 length: 17 amino acids. DNA of the CDR3: TGCAGTGCTAGAAACCCACGGACTAGCGGAGAGGGGGAGACCCAGTACTTC. It yields the protein CSARNPRTSGEGETQYF.

The chain employs TRBV24-1 and TRBJ2-1, with a weak D call TRBD2 (6 bases). The CDR3 is made up of 12 amino acids. V was pared by 4 bases and J by 7 bases, with 7 bases between. Looked up from germline, CDR1 is KGHDR and CDR2 is SFDVKD. Here the CDR3 DNA reads TGTGCCACCAGTGACCTAGCGAATGAGCAGTTCTTC. This codes for CATSDLANEQFF.

The CDR3: CASTAFVAGPYNEQYF. In nucleotides, the CDR3 is TGTGCCAGCACCGCCTTTGTGGCAGGTCCCTACAATGAGCAGTACTTC. The chain is built from TRBV13 and TRBJ2-7; D not resolved. The CDR3 has 16 residues. Germline CDR1 reads PRHDT; CDR2 reads FYEKMQ (reference sequence). V lost 7 bases and J lost 7, with 26 bases in between.

A few counts support this clonotype. The rearrangement uses TRBV12-3 or TRBV12-4 and TRBJ2-6; TRBD1 matches at 9 bases. Trimming at V came to 3 bases and at J to 2 bases, leaving 11 bases not matched to a gene. The CDR3 is 19 residues long. CDR3 amino acids: CASSFVSGQGMAGANVLTF. Written as DNA, the CDR3 is TGTGCCAGCAGTTTTGTTTCGGGACAGGGAATGGCTGGGGCCAACGTCCTGACTTTC.

V is TRBV29-1 and J is TRBJ1-2; possibly TRBD1 for D (6 bases). The germline CDR1 and CDR2 sequences are SQVTM and ANQGSEA. The V end lost 6 bases, the J end lost 1 base, and 15 bases lay between the germline ends. The CDR3 sequence is 14 residues long. This CDR3 reads CSVGRTDINYGYTF. The CDR3 DNA follows: TGCAGCGTGGGTAGGACAGACATTAACTATGGCTACACCTTC.

The chain's CDR3 is CASSSENLLVQYF. DNA for the CDR3: TGTGCCAGCAGCTCAGAGAACCTACTAGTACAGTACTTC. V and J are TRBV5-5 and TRBJ2-7; maybe TRBD2 (5 bases). This CDR3 region has 13 residues. CDR1 is SGHKS and CDR2 is YYEKEE in the germline V gene (reference sequence). With 3 bases removed from V and 10 bases from J, the gap between germline ends came to 17 bases. The variable domain in full, with the rest retrieved from reference TRBV5-5 and TRBJ2-7, is DAGVTQSPTHLIKTRGQQVTLRCSPISGHKSVSWYQQVLGQGPQFIFQYYEKEERGRGNFPDRFSARQFPNYSSELNVNALLLGDSALYLCASSSENLLVQYFGPGTRLTVT.